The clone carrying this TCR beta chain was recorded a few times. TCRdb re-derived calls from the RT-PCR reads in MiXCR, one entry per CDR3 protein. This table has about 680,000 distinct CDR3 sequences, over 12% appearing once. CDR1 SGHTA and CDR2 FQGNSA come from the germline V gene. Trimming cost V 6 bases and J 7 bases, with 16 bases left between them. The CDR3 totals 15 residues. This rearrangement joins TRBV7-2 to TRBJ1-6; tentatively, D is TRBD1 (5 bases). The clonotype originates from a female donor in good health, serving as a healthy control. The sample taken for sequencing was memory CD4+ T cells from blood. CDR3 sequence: CASRAGREANSPLHF. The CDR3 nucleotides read TGTGCCAGCAGAGCAGGGAGGGAGGCCAATTCACCCCTCCACTTT.